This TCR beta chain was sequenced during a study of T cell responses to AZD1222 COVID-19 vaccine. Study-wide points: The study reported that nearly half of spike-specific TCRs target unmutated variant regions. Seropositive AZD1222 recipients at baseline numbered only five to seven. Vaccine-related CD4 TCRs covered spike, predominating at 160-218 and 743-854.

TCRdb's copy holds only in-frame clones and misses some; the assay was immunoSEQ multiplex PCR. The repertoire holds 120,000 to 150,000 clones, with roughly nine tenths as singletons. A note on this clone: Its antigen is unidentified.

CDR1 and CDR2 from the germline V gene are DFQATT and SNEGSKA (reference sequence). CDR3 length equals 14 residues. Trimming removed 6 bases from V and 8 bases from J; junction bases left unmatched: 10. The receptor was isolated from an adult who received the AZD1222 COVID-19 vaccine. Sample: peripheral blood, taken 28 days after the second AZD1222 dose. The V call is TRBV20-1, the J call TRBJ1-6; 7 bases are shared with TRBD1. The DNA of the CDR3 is TGCAGTGCCAGTAAAGGGGGCATGGATTCACCCCTCCACTTT. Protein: CSASKGGMDSPLHF.